This T cell receptor (beta chain) is drawn from a study of blood T cells in healthy people across ages. A second PCR, run for roughly 7 to 12 cycles, used a sample-barcoded 5' primer plus a J-beta primer mix. TCRdb ran MiXCR on the 5' RACE reads and lists one entry per CDR3 protein. The table shows around 800,000 distinct CDR3 sequences, with approximately 65% occurring only once. The ends were cut back, 0 bases at V and 5 bases at J, with 5 bases in the middle. The CDR3 loop spans 13 amino acids. Germline V gene lookup returns CDR1 SGHTA and CDR2 FQGNSA. The chain combines TRBV7-2 with TRBJ1-5, with D unclear. The TCR originated in a man in his thirties or forties in good health. The sequenced material came from blood. In DNA, the CDR3 is TGTGCCAGCAGCTTAGCTGCGGATCAGCCCCAGCATTTT. It is translated as CASSLAADQPQHF.